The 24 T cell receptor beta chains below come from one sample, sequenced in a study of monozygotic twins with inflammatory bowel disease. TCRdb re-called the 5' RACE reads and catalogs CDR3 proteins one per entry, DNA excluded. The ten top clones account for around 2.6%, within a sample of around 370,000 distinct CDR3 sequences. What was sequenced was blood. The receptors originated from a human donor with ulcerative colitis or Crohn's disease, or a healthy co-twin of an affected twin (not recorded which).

This CDR3 is CSATQRGVKPYEQYF. The rearrangement joins TRBV20-1 to TRBJ2-7; no DNA is available, so the TRBD2 call from TCRdb remains unchecked. Germline V gives CDR1 DFQATT, CDR2 SNEGSKA (reference sequence). This CDR3 has 15 amino acids.

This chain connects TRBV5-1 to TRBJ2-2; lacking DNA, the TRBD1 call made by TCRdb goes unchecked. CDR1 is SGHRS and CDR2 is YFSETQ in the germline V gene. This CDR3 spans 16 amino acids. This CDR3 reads CASSLASGSGTGELFF.

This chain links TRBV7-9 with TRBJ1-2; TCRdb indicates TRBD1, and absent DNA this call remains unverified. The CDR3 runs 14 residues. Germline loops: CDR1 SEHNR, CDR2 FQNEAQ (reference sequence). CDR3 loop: CASSLVGTDYGYTF. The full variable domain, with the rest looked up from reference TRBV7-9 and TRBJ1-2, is DTGVSQNPRHKITKRGQNVTFRCDPISEHNRLYWYRQTLGQGPEFLTYFQNEAQLEKSRLLSDRFSAERPKGSFSTLEIQRTEQGDSAMYLCASSLVGTDYGYTFGSGTRLTVV.

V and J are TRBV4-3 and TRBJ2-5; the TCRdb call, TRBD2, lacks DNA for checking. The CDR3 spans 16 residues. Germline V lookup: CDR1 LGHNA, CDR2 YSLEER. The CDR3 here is CASSQEMASGGETQYF.

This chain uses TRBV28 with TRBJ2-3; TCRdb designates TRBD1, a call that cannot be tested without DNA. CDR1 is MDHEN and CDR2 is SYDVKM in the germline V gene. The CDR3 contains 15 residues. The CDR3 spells CASSSPALEADTQYF.

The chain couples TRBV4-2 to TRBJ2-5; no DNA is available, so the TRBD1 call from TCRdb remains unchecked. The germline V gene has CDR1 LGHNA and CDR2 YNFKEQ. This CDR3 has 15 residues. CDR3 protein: CASSQARGQLETQYF.

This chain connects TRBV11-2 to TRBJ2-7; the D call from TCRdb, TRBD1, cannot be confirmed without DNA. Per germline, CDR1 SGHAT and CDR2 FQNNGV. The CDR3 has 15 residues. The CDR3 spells CASSPGTGSIDEQYF.

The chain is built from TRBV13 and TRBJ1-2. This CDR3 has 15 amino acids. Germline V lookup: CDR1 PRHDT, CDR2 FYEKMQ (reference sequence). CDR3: CASSSRGGRDYGYTF. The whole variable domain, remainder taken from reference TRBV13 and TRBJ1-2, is AAGVIQSPRHLIKEKRETATLKCYPIPRHDTVYWYQQGPGQDPQFLISFYEKMQSDKGSIPDRFSAQQFSDYHSELNMSSLELGDSALYFCASSSRGGRDYGYTFGSGTRLTVV.

This chain's CDR3 is CASMGTELRGLTDTQYF. The chain is built from TRBV2 and TRBJ2-3; checking the TCRdb D call of TRBD1 is not possible without DNA. The CDR3 runs to 17 residues. The germline CDR1 and CDR2 sequences are SNHLY and FYNNEI.

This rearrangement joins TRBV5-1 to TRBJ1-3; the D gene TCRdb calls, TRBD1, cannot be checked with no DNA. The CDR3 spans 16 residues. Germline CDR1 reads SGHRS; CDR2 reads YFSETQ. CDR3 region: CASSLTGTLSGNTIYF.

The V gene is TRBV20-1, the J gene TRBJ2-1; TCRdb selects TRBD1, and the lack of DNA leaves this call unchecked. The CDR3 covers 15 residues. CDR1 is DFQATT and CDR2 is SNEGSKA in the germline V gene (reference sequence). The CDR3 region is CSARTGTGGYNEQFF.

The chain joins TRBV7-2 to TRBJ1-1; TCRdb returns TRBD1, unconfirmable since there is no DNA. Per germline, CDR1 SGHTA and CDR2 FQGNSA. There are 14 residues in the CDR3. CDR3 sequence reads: CASSLDRGKTEAFF.

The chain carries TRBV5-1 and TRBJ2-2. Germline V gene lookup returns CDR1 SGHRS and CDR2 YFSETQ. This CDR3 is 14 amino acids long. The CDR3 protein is CASSWDSISGELFF.

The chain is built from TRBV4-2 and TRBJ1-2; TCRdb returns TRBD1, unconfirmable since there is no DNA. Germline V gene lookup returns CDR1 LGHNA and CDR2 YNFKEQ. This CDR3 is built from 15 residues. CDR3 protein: CASSQEQGFFYGYTF.

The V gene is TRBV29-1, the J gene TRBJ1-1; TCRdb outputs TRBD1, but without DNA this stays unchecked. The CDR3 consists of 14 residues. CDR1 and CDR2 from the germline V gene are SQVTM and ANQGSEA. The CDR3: CSVGPRQGSTEAFF.

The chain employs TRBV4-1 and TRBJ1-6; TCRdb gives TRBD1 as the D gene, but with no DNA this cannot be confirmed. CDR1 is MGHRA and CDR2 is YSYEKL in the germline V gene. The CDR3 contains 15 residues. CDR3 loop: CASSQDGTGDSPLHF.

The CDR3 loop is CASSPGVQGTNQPQHF. This sequence joins TRBV18 and TRBJ1-5; TCRdb gives TRBD1 as the D gene, but with no DNA this cannot be confirmed. The germline V gene has CDR1 KGHSH and CDR2 LQKENI. The CDR3 runs to 16 residues.

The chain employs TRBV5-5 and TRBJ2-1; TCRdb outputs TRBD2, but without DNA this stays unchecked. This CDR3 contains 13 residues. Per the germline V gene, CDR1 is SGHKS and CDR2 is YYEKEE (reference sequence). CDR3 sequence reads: CASLEGTFNEQFF.

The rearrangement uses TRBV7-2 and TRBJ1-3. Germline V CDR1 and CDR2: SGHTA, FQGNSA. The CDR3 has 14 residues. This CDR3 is CASSTGVSGNTIYF.

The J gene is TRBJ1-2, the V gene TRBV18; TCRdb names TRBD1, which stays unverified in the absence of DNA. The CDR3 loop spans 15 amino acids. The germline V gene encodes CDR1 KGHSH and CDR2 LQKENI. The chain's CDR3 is CASSPPVRGGYGYTF.

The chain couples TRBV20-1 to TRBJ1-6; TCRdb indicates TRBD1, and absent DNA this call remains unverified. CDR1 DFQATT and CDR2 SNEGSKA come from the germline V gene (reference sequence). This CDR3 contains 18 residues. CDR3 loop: CSASLPTGASSYNSPLHF.

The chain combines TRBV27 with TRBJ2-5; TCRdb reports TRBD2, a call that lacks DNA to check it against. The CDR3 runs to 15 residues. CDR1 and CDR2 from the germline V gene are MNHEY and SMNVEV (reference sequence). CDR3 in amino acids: CASSSLGLGSETQYF.

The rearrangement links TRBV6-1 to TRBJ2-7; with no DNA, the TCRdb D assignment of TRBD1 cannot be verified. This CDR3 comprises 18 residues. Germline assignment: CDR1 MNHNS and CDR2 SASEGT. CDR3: CASSEALSGQGASYEQYF.

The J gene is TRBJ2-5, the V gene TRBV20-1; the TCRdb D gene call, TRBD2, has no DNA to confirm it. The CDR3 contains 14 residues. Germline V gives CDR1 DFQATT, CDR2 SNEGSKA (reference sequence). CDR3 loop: CSAPLAGEQETQYF.